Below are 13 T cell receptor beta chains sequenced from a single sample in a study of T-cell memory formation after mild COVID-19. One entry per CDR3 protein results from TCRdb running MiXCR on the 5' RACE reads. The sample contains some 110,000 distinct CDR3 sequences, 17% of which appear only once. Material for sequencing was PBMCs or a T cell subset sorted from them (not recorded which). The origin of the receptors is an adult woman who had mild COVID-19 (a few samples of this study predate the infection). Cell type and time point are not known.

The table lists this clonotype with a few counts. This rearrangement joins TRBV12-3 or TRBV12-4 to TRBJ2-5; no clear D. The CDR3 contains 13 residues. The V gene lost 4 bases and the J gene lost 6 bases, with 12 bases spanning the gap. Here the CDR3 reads CASSSSSRKTQYF. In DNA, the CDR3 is TGTGCCAGCAGTTCTTCCTCTCGAAAGACCCAGTACTTC.

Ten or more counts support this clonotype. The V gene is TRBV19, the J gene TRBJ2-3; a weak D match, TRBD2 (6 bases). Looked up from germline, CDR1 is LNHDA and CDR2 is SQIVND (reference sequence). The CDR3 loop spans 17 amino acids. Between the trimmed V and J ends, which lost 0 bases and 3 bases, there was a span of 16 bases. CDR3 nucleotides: TGTGCCAGTAGTATAGACCCCTCAGCGGGCGGGACAGATACGCAGTATTTT. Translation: CASSIDPSAGGTDTQYF.

The CDR3 nucleotides read TGCGCCAGCAGCCAGGGTTTTCCCTACGAGCAGTACTTC. Protein: CASSQGFPYEQYF. This sequence joins TRBV4-1 and TRBJ2-7, with D uncertain. The germline V gene has CDR1 MGHRA and CDR2 YSYEKL. The V and J ends lost 3 bases and 2 bases respectively, with 8 bases between them. The CDR3 extends over 13 amino acids.

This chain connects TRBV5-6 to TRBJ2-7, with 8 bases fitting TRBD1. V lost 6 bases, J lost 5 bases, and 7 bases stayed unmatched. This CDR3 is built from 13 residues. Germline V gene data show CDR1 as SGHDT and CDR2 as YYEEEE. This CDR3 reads CASILTGVNEQYF. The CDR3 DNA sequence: TGTGCCAGCATCCTGACAGGGGTGAACGAGCAGTACTTC.

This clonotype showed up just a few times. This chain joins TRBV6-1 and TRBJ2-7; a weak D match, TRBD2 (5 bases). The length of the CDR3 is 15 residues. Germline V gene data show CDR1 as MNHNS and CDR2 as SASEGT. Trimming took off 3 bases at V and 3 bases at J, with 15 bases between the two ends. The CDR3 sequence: CASSEGSSLSYEQYF. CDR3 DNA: TGTGCCAGCAGTGAGGGGAGCAGCCTGAGCTACGAGCAGTACTTC.

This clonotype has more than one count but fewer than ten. The CDR3 loop reads CASSRGQNYEQYF. The CDR3 DNA reads as TGTGCCAGCAGCCGGGGACAGAACTACGAGCAGTACTTC. The chain combines TRBV12-3 or TRBV12-4 with TRBJ2-7, with 7 positions matching TRBD1. With V trimmed by 6 bases and J by 3 bases, 5 bases remained unmatched. The CDR3 loop spans 13 amino acids.

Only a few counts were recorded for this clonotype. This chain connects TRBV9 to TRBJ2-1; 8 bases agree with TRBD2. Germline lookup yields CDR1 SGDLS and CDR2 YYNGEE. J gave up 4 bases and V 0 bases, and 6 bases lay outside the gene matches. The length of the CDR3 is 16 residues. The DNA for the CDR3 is TGTGCCAGCAGCGTAGAGGCGGGGGGTACATACAATGAGCAGTTCTTC. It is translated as CASSVEAGGTYNEQFF.

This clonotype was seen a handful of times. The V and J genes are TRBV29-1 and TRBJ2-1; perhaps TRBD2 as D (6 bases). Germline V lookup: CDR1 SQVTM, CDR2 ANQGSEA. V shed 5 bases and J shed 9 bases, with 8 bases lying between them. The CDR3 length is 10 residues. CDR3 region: CSVLAPEQFF. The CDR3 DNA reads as TGCAGCGTTCTAGCGCCTGAGCAGTTCTTC.

In DNA form, the CDR3 reads TGTGCCACCAGTCCGCGGACAGGGGATGAGCAGTACTTC. It yields the protein CATSPRTGDEQYF. The chain uses TRBV24-1 and TRBJ2-7, with TRBD1 matching over 9 bases. The CDR3 has 13 amino acids. The trim removed 6 bases at V and 7 bases at J, leaving 6 bases unmatched. Germline CDR1 reads KGHDR; CDR2 reads SFDVKD.

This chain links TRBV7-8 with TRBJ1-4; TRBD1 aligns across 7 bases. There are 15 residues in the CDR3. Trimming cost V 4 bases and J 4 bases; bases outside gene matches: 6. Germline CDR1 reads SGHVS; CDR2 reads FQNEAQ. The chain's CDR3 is CASSSRDRLNEKLFF. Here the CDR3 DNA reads TGTGCCAGCAGCTCCCGGGACAGACTTAATGAAAAACTGTTTTTT.

The chain's CDR3 is CASSLAQGQMPTEAFF. The CDR3 DNA follows: TGTGCCAGCAGCTTAGCGCAGGGGCAAATGCCGACTGAAGCTTTCTTT. V gene TRBV13 combines with J gene TRBJ1-1, with D possibly being TRBD1 (6 bases). Per germline, CDR1 PRHDT and CDR2 FYEKMQ (reference sequence). V was cut by 1 base and J by 5 bases, with 17 bases left in between. This CDR3 contains 16 residues.

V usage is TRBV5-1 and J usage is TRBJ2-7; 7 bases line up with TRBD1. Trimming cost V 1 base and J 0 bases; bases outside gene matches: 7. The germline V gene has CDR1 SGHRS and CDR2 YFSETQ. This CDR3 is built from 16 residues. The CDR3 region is CASSLNRGAGSYEQYF. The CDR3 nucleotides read TGCGCCAGCAGCTTGAACAGGGGCGCGGGCTCCTACGAGCAGTACTTC. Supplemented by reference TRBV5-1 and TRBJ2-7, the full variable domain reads KAGVTQTPRYLIKTRGQQVTLSCSPISGHRSVSWYQQTPGQGLQFLFEYFSETQRNKGNFPGRFSGRQFSNSRSEMNVSTLELGDSALYLCASSLNRGAGSYEQYFGPGTRLTVT.

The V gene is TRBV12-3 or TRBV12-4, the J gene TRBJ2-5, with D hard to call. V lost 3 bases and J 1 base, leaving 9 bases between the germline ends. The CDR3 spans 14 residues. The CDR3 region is CASSFGHRQETQYF. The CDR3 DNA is TGTGCCAGCAGTTTTGGTCACCGCCAAGAGACCCAGTACTTC.